This T cell receptor beta chain was identified during a study of vaccination effects on CD4 cells after COVID-19. Study overall: Participants were given two doses of BNT162b2 or mRNA-1273 vaccine. General study findings and limits: Marked clonal contraction of infection- and vaccine-induced clones was seen late after vaccination.

Germline loops: CDR1 SGHRS, CDR2 YFSETQ. The ends were cut back, 0 bases at V and 0 bases at J, with 8 bases in the middle. This CDR3 comprises 15 residues. Comments on this clone: No antigen is known for it.

Sequencing followed a ViraFEST assay step that expanded antigen-specific CD4+ T cells with viral peptide pools. A roughly ten-day culture period preceded the isolation of CD4+ T cells. A few million PBMC were placed in each well, which was supplemented with approximately 9.2 IU/ml IL-2 and 10 ug/ml peptides. The authors replaced half the medium with IL-2 medium on days 3 and 7. Profiling relied on immunoSEQ multiplex PCR, and the TCRdb table lists in-frame clones only, not all of them. The sample shows more than 50,000 clones, around 81% of them seen only once. The receptor comes from a human donor who received a COVID-19 vaccine. The V gene is TRBV5-1, the J gene TRBJ2-3; D might be TRBD2 (6 bases). The source was CD4+ T cells from PBMCs cultured with HCoV-229E spike peptides, collected before COVID-19 vaccination. The CDR3 DNA follows: TGCGCCAGCAGCTTGGAGGAGGGCAGCACAGATACGCAGTATTTT. Its translation is CASSLEEGSTDTQYF.